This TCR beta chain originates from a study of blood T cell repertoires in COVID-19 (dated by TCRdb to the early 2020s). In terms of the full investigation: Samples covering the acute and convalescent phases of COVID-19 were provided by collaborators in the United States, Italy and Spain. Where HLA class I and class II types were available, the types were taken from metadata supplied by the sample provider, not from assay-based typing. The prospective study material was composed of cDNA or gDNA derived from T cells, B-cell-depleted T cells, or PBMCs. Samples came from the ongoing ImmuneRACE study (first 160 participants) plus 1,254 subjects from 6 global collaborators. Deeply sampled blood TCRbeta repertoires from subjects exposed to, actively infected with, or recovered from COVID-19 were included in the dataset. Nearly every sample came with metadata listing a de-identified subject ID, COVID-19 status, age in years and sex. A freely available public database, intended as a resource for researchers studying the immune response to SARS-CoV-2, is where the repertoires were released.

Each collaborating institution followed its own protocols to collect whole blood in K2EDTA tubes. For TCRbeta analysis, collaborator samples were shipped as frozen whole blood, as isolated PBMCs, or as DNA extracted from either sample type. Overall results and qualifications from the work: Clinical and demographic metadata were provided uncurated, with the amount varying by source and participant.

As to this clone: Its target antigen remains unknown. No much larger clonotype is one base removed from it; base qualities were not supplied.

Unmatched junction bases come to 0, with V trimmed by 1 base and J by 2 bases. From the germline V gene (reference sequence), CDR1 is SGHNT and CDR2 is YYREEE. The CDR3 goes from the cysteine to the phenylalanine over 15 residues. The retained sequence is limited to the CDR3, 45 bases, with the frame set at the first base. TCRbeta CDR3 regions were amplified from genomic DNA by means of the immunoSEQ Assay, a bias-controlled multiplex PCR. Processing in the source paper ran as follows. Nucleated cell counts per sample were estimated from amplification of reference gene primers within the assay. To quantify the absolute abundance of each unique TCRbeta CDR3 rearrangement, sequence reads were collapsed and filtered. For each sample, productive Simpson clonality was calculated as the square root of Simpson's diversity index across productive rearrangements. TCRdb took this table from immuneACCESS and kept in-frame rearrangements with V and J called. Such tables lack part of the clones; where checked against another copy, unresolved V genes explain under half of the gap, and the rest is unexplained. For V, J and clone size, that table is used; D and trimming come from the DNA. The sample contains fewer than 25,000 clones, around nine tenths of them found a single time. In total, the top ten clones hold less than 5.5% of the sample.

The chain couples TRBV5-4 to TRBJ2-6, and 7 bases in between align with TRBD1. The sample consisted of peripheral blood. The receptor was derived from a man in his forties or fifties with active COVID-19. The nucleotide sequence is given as TGTGCCAGCAGCTTGCAGGGGGCTGGGGCCAACGTCCTGACTTTC. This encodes CASSLQGAGANVLTF.